Given below is one TCR beta chain in context. Its specificity is unknown. TCRdb's copy holds only in-frame clones and misses some; the assay was immunoSEQ multiplex PCR. The table has roughly 200,000 clones, around 92% seen once. The germline CDR1 and CDR2 sequences are SEHNR and FQNEAQ (reference sequence). V dropped 5 bases and J dropped 8 bases, with 16 bases sitting between them. This CDR3 has 14 amino acids. This entry is derived from a study of T cell responses to AZD1222 COVID-19 vaccine. Study-wide results and limits: Females outnumbered males among donors, who were mostly white British; clonal diversity was possibly underestimated. Researchers report vaccine-associated CD4 TCRs spanning spike, with dominance at 160-218 and 743-854.

The sample consisted of peripheral blood, taken on day 0 of AZD1222 vaccination. This sequence joins TRBV7-9 and TRBJ2-1; D not certain. The clonotype was recovered from an adult in good health. CDR3 protein: CASSLSTPSDEQFF. Here the CDR3 DNA reads TGTGCCAGCAGCCTATCGACCCCCTCCGATGAGCAGTTCTTC.